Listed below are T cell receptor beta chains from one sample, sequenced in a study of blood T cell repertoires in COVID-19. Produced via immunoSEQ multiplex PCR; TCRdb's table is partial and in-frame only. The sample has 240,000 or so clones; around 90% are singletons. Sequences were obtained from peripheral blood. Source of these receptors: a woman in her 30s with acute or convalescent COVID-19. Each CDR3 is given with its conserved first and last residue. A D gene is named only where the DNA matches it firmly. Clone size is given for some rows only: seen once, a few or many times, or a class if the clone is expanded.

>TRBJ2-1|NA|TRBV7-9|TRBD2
TGTGCCAGCAGCCGGACTAGTAAGGGGCAGTTCTTC
CASSRTSKGQFF
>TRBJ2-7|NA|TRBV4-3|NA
TGCGCCAGCAGCCAAGGCCAACAGAGTTCCTACGAGCAGTACTTC
CASSQGQQSSYEQYF
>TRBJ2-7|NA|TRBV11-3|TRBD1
TGTGCCAGCAGCCTGAGGACAGGGAGCTCCTACGAGCAGTACTTC
CASSLRTGSSYEQYF
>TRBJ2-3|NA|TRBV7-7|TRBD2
TGTGCTAGCAGCTTAGCGGGAGGAGCCGGAGATACGCAGTATTTT
CASSLAGGAGDTQYF
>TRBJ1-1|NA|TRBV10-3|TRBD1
TGTGCCATCAGTGAGTCCCCAGGGGGAACTGAAGCTTTCTTT
CAISESPGGTEAFF
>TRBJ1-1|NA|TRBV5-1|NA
TGCGCCAGCAGCTCCGGACTGGGTCCGAGGACTGAAGCTTTCTTT
CASSSGLGPRTEAFF
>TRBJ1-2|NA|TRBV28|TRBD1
TGTGCCAGCACGGGACAGGGGCGTGGCTACACCTTC
CASTGQGRGYTF
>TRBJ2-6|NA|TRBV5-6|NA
TGTGCCAGCAGCCTCGGGATCTCTGGGGCCAACGTCCTGACTTTC
CASSLGISGANVLTF
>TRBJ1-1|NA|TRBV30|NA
TGTGCCTTGGGTACCCCAGCTGAAGCTTTCTTT
CALGTPAEAFF
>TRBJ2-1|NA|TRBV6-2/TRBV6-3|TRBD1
TGTGCCAGCAGTTTACACAGGGGTAATGAGCAGTTCTTC
CASSLHRGNEQFF
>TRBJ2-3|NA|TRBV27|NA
TGTGCCAGCAGTTTCCGGGCCTTAGGAGCTTCGGTCAAAGCGGTCGTGGATACGCAGTATTTT
CASSFRALGASVKAVVDTQYF
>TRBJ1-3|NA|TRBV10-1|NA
TGCGCCAGCGTCAGGGCCGCCGGAAACACCATATATTTT
CASVRAAGNTIYF
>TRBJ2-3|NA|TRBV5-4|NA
TGTGCCAGCAGCTCCCCTCTGGGCGCCCAAGGAGGGCAGTATTTT
CASSSPLGAQGGQYF
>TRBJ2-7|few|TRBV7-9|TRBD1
TGTGCCAGCAGCCCGGTGGGACAGGGACTACGCGAGCAGTACTTC
CASSPVGQGLREQYF
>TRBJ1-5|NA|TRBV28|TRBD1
TGTGCCAGCAGCATGAGGGGACAGGGCGCCAATCAGCCCCAGCATTTT
CASSMRGQGANQPQHF
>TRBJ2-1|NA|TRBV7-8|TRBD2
TGTGCCAGCAGCCAAGGCGGACTAGCGTACAATGAGCAGTTCTTC
CASSQGGLAYNEQFF
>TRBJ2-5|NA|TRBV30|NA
TGTGCCTGGAGTCCCCCAACTAATGAAATTTACTTC
CAWSPPTNEIYF
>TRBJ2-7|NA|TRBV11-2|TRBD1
TGTGCCAGCAGCCGAGGGACAGGGGGTATCGAGCAGTACTTC
CASSRGTGGIEQYF
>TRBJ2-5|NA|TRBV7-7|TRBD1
TGTGCCAGCAGCTTATTGGGGACAGCACAAGAGACCCAGTACTTC
CASSLLGTAQETQYF
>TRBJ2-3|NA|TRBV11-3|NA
TGTGCCAGCAGCTCGGGCGGGATAGGTACAGATACGCAGTATTTT
CASSSGGIGTDTQYF
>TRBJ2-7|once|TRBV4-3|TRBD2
TGCGCCAGCAGCCAAGGTGGACTAGCGGGGTTCCCCTCCGAGCAGTACTTC
CASSQGGLAGFPSEQYF
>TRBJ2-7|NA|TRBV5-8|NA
TGTGCCAGCAGCCCAAGGGTTAGCGGCCCCTACGAGCAGTACTTC
CASSPRVSGPYEQYF
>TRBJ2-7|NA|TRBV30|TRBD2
TGTGCCTGGAGCGACTCCGGACTAGCGGGCTCCTACGAGCAGTACTTC
CAWSDSGLAGSYEQYF
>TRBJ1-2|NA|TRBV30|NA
TGTGCCTGGAGCGAAGTACTCAGGAGGAACTATGGCTACACCTTC
CAWSEVLRRNYGYTF
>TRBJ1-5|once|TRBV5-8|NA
TGTGCCAGCAGCCGGGGGGGGACGCAATATAGCAATCAGCCCCAGCATTTT
CASSRGGTQYSNQPQHF
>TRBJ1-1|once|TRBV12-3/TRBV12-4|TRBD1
TGTGCCAGCAGTACAGGGGGCGGCCCTGAAGCTTTCTTT
CASSTGGGPEAFF
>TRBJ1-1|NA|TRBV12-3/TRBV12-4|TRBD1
TGTGCCAGCAGTTCCGCAGGGGGTCTTGTTTTCTTT
CASSSAGGLVFF
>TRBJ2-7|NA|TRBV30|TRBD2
TGTGCCTGGAGTGGACTAGCGGGAGCGCTCCCTTCCTACGAGCAGTACTTC
CAWSGLAGALPSYEQYF
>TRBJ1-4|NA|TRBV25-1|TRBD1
TGTGCCAGCAGTTGGGGGACAGGGGTCGAAAAACTGTTTTTT
CASSWGTGVEKLFF
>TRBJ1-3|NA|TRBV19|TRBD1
TGTGCCAGTTACGGGACAGGGTTCCCCCTCTCTGGAAACACCATATATTTT
CASYGTGFPLSGNTIYF
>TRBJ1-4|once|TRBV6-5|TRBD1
TGTGCCAGCAGTTACTCGACAGGGGAAGAAAAACTGTTTTTT
CASSYSTGEEKLFF
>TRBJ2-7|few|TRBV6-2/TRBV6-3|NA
TGTGCCAGCAGTTACAGTATATCCAGGGTATGGTCCTACGAGCAGTACTTC
CASSYSISRVWSYEQYF
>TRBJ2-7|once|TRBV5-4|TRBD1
TGTGCCAGCAGCCTAGCGACAGGGGTCGGCGAGCAGTACTTC
CASSLATGVGEQYF
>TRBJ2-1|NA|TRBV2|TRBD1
TGTGCCAGCAAGCGGGTGACAGGGGGCGGTGGCGACAATGAGCAGTTCTTC
CASKRVTGGGGDNEQFF
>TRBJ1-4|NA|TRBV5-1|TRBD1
TGCGCCAGCAGCTTGGGACAGGGCCAGGAAAAACTGTTTTTT
CASSLGQGQEKLFF
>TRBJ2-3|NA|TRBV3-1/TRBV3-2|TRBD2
TGTGCCAGCAGCCAAGACTTCGACGGGAGGACAGATACGCAGTATTTT
CASSQDFDGRTDTQYF
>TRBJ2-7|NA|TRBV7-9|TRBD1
TGTGCCAGCAGCGCGGGACAGGAGGGCGAGCAGTACTTC
CASSAGQEGEQYF
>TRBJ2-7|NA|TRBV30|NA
TGTGCCTGGAGTAACGGACAGTTCTACGAGCAGTACTTC
CAWSNGQFYEQYF
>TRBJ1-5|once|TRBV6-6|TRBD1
TGTGCCAGCAGCCGACAGGGGGATCAGCCCCAGCATTTT
CASSRQGDQPQHF
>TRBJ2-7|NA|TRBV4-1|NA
TGCGCCAGCAGCCAACTTTTGGTAGACGAGCAGTACTTC
CASSQLLVDEQYF
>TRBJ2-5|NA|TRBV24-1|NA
TGTGCCACCAGTGCCCTGGCAGGGGATGGAGAGACCCAGTACTTC
CATSALAGDGETQYF
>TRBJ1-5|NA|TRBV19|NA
TGTGCCAGTACCGTCGTCGCAGGGGCGCTCGATCAGCCCCAGCATTTT
CASTVVAGALDQPQHF
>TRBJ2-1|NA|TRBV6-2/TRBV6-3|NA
TGTGCCAGCAGTTACGACTGGTACAATGAGCAGTTCTTC
CASSYDWYNEQFF
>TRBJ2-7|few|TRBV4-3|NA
TGCGCCAGCAGCCAAGATCATGGGGCGGGAACCTACGAGCAGTACTTC
CASSQDHGAGTYEQYF